This T cell receptor (beta chain) was observed in a study of blood T cell repertoires in COVID-19. Across the study: In each case, the material was cDNA or gDNA derived from T cells, B-cell-depleted T cells, or PBMCs.

Method: immunoSEQ multiplex PCR; TCRdb's copy keeps in-frame clones and lacks some. The data hold under 150,000 clones, with approximately 87% observed a single time. Germline CDR1 is DFQATT and CDR2 is SNEGSKA (reference sequence). This CDR3 contains 14 residues. Trimming took 3 bases from V and 1 from J, leaving 9 bases between them. This clonotype originated in a man aged 25-40 years with acute or convalescent COVID-19. Sequenced material: peripheral blood. This rearrangement joins TRBV20-1 to TRBJ2-2; D is possibly TRBD2 (5 bases). The CDR3: CSASAGVNTGELFF. The CDR3 DNA reads as TGCAGTGCTAGTGCCGGGGTGAACACCGGGGAGCTGTTTTTT.